This T cell receptor (beta chain) originates from a study of T cell responses to AZD1222 COVID-19 vaccine. Overall study context: Pooled together were second doses at about 4 or about 12 weeks. Study conclusions and caveats: A reported finding is that nearly half of spike-specific TCRs target unmutated variant regions. Baseline testing showed seropositivity in only a handful of AZD1222 recipients. Recipients of two AZD1222 doses showed rising Spike-specific TCR breadth and depth.

Per the germline V gene, CDR1 is KGHSH and CDR2 is LQKENI. With 3 bases removed from V and 4 bases from J, the gap between germline ends came to 21 bases. This CDR3 spans 17 amino acids. In this sample, this clone turned up once. No antigen is known for it. TCRdb's copy holds only in-frame clones and misses some; the assay was immunoSEQ multiplex PCR. The sample has some 120,000 clones, about 88% seen once. Specimen: peripheral blood, collected on day 0 of AZD1222 vaccination. This chain connects TRBV18 to TRBJ1-2, with D perhaps matching TRBD1 (5 bases). The sequence was collected from an adult in good health. The CDR3 region is CASSPLEGRLSVYGYTF. DNA of the CDR3: TGTGCCAGCTCACCCCTGGAGGGGCGCTTAAGTGTCTATGGCTACACCTTC.